This T cell receptor beta chain was sequenced during a study of T cell repertoires in cytomegalovirus infection. About the study: Signatures in public TCR beta sequences pointed to both CMV infection and matching HLA type. Study conclusions and caveats: Ex vivo responses were dominated by HLA-C-restricted CMV-specific TCR beta clonotypes. Carriers of CMV plus the relevant HLA were identified by cumulative public TCR beta family frequency.

In germline, CDR1 is SGHAT, CDR2 FQNNGV. Trimming took 5 bases from V and 6 from J; bases not matched to a gene: 8. CDR3 length: 15 residues. One entry per CDR3 protein results from TCRdb running MiXCR on the reads. The sample has about 110,000 distinct CDR3 sequences; over 9% are singletons. This clonotype was observed at least ten times. The antigen is unknown. This sequence was found in a human donor in good health (CMV status not recorded). Some clones in this sample may be carry-over from other donors' samples. The chain is built from TRBV11-2 and TRBJ2-1; 9 bases line up with TRBD2. Input material: PBMCs, sequenced either directly or after in vitro stimulation (not recorded which). CDR3 region: CASSPTSGIINEQFF. The CDR3 DNA follows: TGTGCCAGCAGCCCGACTAGCGGTATCATCAATGAGCAGTTCTTC.